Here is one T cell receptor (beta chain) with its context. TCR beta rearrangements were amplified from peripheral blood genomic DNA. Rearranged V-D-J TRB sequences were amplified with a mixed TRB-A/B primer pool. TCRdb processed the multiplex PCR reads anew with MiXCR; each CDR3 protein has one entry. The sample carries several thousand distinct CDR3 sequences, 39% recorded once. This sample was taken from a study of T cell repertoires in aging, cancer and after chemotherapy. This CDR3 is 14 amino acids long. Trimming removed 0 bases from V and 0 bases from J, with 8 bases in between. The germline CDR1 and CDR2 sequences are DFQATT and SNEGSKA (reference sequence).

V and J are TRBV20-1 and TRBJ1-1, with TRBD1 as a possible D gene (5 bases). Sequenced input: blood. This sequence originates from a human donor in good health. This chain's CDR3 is CSAREGGMNTEAFF. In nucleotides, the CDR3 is TGCAGTGCTAGAGAGGGGGGTATGAACACTGAAGCTTTCTTT.